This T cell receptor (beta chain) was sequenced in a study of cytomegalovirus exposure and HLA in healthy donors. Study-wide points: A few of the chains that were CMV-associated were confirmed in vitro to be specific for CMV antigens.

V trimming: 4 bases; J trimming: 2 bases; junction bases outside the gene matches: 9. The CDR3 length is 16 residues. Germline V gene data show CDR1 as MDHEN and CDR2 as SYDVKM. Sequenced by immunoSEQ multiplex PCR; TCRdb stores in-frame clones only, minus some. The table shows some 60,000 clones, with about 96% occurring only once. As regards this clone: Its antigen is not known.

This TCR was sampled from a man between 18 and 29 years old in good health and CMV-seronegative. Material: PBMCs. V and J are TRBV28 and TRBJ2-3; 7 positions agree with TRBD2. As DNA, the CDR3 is TGTGCCAGCAGTTCCTCCGGGACTACCTACACAGATACGCAGTATTTT. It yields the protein CASSSSGTTYTDTQYF.